The 2 T cell receptor beta chains presented below share a single source sample, sequenced in a study of CD8+CD57+ T cells in acquired aplastic anemia. TCR beta VDJ and CDR3 profiling used genomic DNA as template. TCRdb processed the reads anew with MiXCR; each CDR3 protein has one entry. This table holds 200,000 to 250,000 distinct CDR3 sequences, around three fifths found once. Flow cytometry had shown expanded CD8+CD57+ cells in the patients chosen for sequencing. Sequences were obtained from sorted CD4+, CD8+, or CD8+CD57+ T cells (not recorded which) from PBMCs. Receptor source: a human donor with aplastic anemia.

The chain has TRBV5-4 and TRBJ2-3; 7 bases match TRBD2. Germline CDR1 and CDR2: SGHNT and YYREEE (reference sequence). This CDR3 is built from 16 residues. V lost 4 bases and J lost 2; bases outside the gene matches: 10. The CDR3 is CASSTGVLADTDTQYF. The CDR3 nucleotides are TGTGCCAGCAGCACTGGCGTCCTAGCGGACACAGATACGCAGTATTTT.

This clonotype was counted only a few times. This chain connects TRBV20-1 to TRBJ2-7; 8 bases fit TRBD1. The germline CDR1 and CDR2 sequences are DFQATT and SNEGSKA (reference sequence). CDR3 length equals 14 residues. V trimming: 6 bases; J trimming: 4 bases; junction bases outside the gene matches: 11. CDR3 DNA: TGCAGTGCGGCCAGGGGGCGTTTCTGGTACGAGCAGTACTTC. Translation: CSAARGRFWYEQYF.